Below are 27 T cell receptor beta chains sequenced from a single sample in a study of cytomegalovirus exposure and HLA in healthy donors. Assay used: immunoSEQ multiplex PCR; TCRdb lists only in-frame clones, some missing. Counted here are 200,000 to 250,000 clones, around nine tenths occurring once; the ten biggest clones make up 1.1%. The sequenced material came from PBMCs. These receptors were obtained from a woman in her late teens or twenties in good health and CMV-seronegative.

The chain joins TRBV25-1 to TRBJ2-5, with a tentative D call TRBD1 (6 bases). Germline CDR1 is MGHDK and CDR2 is SYGVNS. The length of the CDR3 is 15 residues. V was shortened by 7 bases and J by 4 bases, with 19 bases between the two germline ends. CDR3: CASTPGQGTLETQYF. The DNA for the CDR3 is TGTGCCAGCACCCCCGGGCAGGGGACACTAGAGACCCAGTACTTC.

As DNA, the CDR3 is TGCGCCAGCAGCTTGGGCGGTTGGACTGAAGCTTTCTTT. It codes for CASSLGGWTEAFF. The rearrangement joins TRBV5-1 to TRBJ1-1; D call uncertain. The V and J ends lost 0 bases and 5 bases respectively, with 8 bases between them. The CDR3 has 13 residues. CDR1 is SGHRS, CDR2 YFSETQ, per germline.

This chain uses TRBV2 with TRBJ2-7; TRBD2 matches 7 bases. This CDR3 has 16 residues. Germline V gene data show CDR1 as SNHLY and CDR2 as FYNNEI. V dropped 1 base and J dropped 5; count of bases not matched to a gene: 11. Written as DNA, the CDR3 is TGTGCCAGCAGTGAAGTCCGTGGGAGGGGTAGGAACGAGCAGTACTTC. This encodes CASSEVRGRGRNEQYF.

V is TRBV7-8 and J is TRBJ2-3; TRBD2 aligns across 10 bases. The trim removed 3 bases at V and 2 bases at J, leaving 5 bases unmatched. CDR3 length equals 16 residues. Looked up from germline, CDR1 is SGHVS and CDR2 is FQNEAQ. CDR3 loop: CASSFEREGPTDTQYF. The DNA of the CDR3 is TGTGCCAGCAGCTTCGAGCGGGAGGGCCCCACAGATACGCAGTATTTT.

The chain links TRBV7-9 to TRBJ2-1; D possibly corresponds to TRBD2 (6 bases). Germline lookup yields CDR1 SEHNR and CDR2 FQNEAQ (reference sequence). V lost 5 bases and J 7 bases, leaving 12 bases between the germline ends. The CDR3 totals 13 residues. Here the CDR3 reads CASSNGGTNEQFF. The CDR3 nucleotides are TGTGCCAGCAGCAACGGTGGGACTAATGAGCAGTTCTTC.

The chain is built from TRBV25-1 and TRBJ1-5, with 8 nucleotides matching TRBD1. The CDR3 is 16 amino acids. The trim removed 1 base at V and 0 bases at J, leaving 2 bases unmatched. The germline V gene has CDR1 MGHDK and CDR2 SYGVNS. CDR3 sequence (DNA): TGTGCCAGCAGTGAATGGGGGACAGGTAGCAATCAGCCCCAGCATTTT. This sequence encodes CASSEWGTGSNQPQHF. Full variable domain (missing parts from reference TRBV25-1 and TRBJ1-5): EADIYQTPRYLVIGTGKKITLECSQTMGHDKMYWYQQDPGMELHLIHYSYGVNSTEKGDLSSESTVSRIRTEHFPLTLESARPSHTSQYLCASSEWGTGSNQPQHFGDGTRLSIL.

The chain links TRBV30 to TRBJ1-2; weak D call: TRBD1 (5 bases). The CDR3 is 14 amino acids. Trimming stripped 0 bases from V and 8 bases from J, with 16 bases between. Germline CDR1 is GTSNPN and CDR2 is SVGIG (reference sequence). The CDR3 DNA sequence: TGTGCCTGGAGTGTATTTCAGGGATCGGGCGGCTACACCTTC. It codes for CAWSVFQGSGGYTF.

V gene TRBV5-1 combines with J gene TRBJ1-1; D is ambiguous. V lost 1 base and J lost 7, with 11 bases in between. Germline V gives CDR1 SGHRS, CDR2 YFSETQ. The CDR3 loop spans 13 amino acids. CDR3 sequence reads: CASSLQRQDEAFF. As DNA, the CDR3 is TGCGCCAGCAGCTTGCAGCGGCAGGATGAAGCTTTCTTT.

This clone was recorded a few times. The chain links TRBV6-6 to TRBJ1-5; possibly TRBD1 for D (6 bases). In germline, CDR1 is MNHNY, CDR2 SVGAGI (reference sequence). Deletions cut 7 bases from V and 9 bases from J, with 19 bases between. The length of the CDR3 is 14 residues. The CDR3 DNA is TGTGCCAGCATAGGGACGGGGGGCTTGGCGCCCCAGCATTTT. Its translation: CASIGTGGLAPQHF.

This rearrangement joins TRBV7-8 to TRBJ2-2, with 9 bases aligning to TRBD2. This CDR3 is 18 amino acids long. Per the germline V gene, CDR1 is SGHVS and CDR2 is FQNEAQ. V shed 1 base, J shed 6 bases, and the junction held 12 bases outside the gene matches. In DNA form, the CDR3 reads TGTGCCAGCAGCTTAGTTATGGGGCTAGCGGGAACGGCCGGGGAGCTGTTTTTT. This sequence encodes CASSLVMGLAGTAGELFF.

The V and J genes are TRBV6-6 and TRBJ2-7; unclear D gene. CDR3 length: 11 amino acids. The V end was cut by 7 bases, the J end by 5 bases, with 9 bases between. Germline V gene sequence: CDR1 MNHNY, CDR2 SVGAGI (reference sequence). DNA of the CDR3: TGTGCCAGCACTTTTTCTGACGAGCAGTACTTC. As protein: CASTFSDEQYF.

V gene TRBV4-1 combines with J gene TRBJ2-7, with 9 positions matching TRBD2. The CDR3 is 15 amino acids. Germline V CDR1 and CDR2: MGHRA, YSYEKL. Trimming took 1 base from V and 5 from J; bases not matched to a gene: 6. CDR3 sequence: CASSQVAGGLDEQYF. CDR3 sequence (DNA): TGCGCCAGCAGCCAAGTTGCGGGAGGGCTAGACGAGCAGTACTTC.

The CDR3 DNA sequence: TGTGCCAGCAGTTTAGAACAGAGCTATGGCTACACCTTC. Its protein product is CASSLEQSYGYTF. This rearrangement joins TRBV6-6 to TRBJ1-2, with D unresolved. The CDR3 spans 13 residues. V shed 4 bases and J shed 4 bases, with 10 bases lying between them. Germline V gene lookup returns CDR1 MNHNY and CDR2 SVGAGI (reference sequence).

V and J are TRBV5-4 and TRBJ2-7, with 14 positions matching TRBD2. CDR3 length: 17 amino acids. J gave up 0 bases and V 5 bases, and 7 bases lay outside the gene matches. Per germline, CDR1 SGHNT and CDR2 YYREEE (reference sequence). Here the CDR3 reads CASRSRLAGGPSYEQYF. The CDR3 DNA reads TGTGCCAGCAGGTCGAGACTAGCGGGAGGGCCCTCCTACGAGCAGTACTTC. Drawing the rest from reference TRBV5-4 and TRBJ2-7, the complete variable domain is ETGVTQSPTHLIKTRGQQVTLRCSSQSGHNTVSWYQQALGQGPQFIFQYYREEENGRGNFPPRFSGLQFPNYSSELNVNALELDDSALYLCASRSRLAGGPSYEQYFGPGTRLTVT.

The chain links TRBV30 to TRBJ2-7; TRBD1 matches 8 bases. Germline V lookup: CDR1 GTSNPN, CDR2 SVGIG (reference sequence). The CDR3 sequence is 14 residues long. Trimming removed 4 bases from V and 6 bases from J; junction bases left unmatched: 11. CDR3 nucleotide sequence: TGTGCCTGGAAAACCGGGACAGGCATCGTCGAGCAGTACTTC. Its translation is CAWKTGTGIVEQYF.

The chain carries TRBV30 and TRBJ1-5, with 7 bases aligning to TRBD1. Germline values: CDR1 GTSNPN, CDR2 SVGIG (reference sequence). V shed 0 bases, J shed 0 bases, and the junction held 11 bases outside the gene matches. CDR3 length: 18 residues. CDR3 sequence reads: CAWSVRRSDRDSNQPQHF. The CDR3 bases are TGTGCCTGGAGTGTACGACGATCTGACAGGGATAGCAATCAGCCCCAGCATTTT.

This clone was picked up one time. This chain joins TRBV6-5 and TRBJ2-7; 9 nucleotides line up with TRBD1. This CDR3 has 14 amino acids. Trimming took 5 bases from V and 3 from J; bases not matched to a gene: 5. In germline, CDR1 is MNHEY, CDR2 SVGAGI. CDR3 bases: TGTGCCAGCAGTCGGGACAGGGTGAGCTACGAGCAGTACTTC. It codes for CASSRDRVSYEQYF.

The rearrangement joins TRBV5-1 to TRBJ1-1, with D possibly matching TRBD1 (6 bases). Germline V gene lookup returns CDR1 SGHRS and CDR2 YFSETQ. V was cut by 3 bases and J by 5 bases, with 11 bases left in between. The CDR3 consists of 13 residues. DNA of the CDR3: TGCGCCAGCAGCTGGGACATCGGGACTGAAGCTTTCTTT. Protein sequence: CASSWDIGTEAFF.

V gene TRBV2 combines with J gene TRBJ1-5; the D is unclear. Trimming shortened V by 4 bases and J by 2 bases, and 9 bases separated the two germline ends. CDR3 length equals 14 residues. Germline loops: CDR1 SNHLY, CDR2 FYNNEI. The CDR3 protein is CASSGAGGNQPQHF. Written as DNA, the CDR3 is TGTGCCAGCAGTGGAGCCGGGGGCAATCAGCCCCAGCATTTT.

The V call is TRBV30, the J call TRBJ2-1, with a possible D match to TRBD2 (6 bases). Germline-derived CDR1 and CDR2 are GTSNPN and SVGIG (reference sequence). The CDR3 runs 15 residues. Trimming took 0 bases from V and 1 from J, leaving 10 bases between them. The CDR3 coding sequence is TGTGCCTGGAGTGTAGGGACTGCTTCCTACAATGAGCAGTTCTTC. Amino acid sequence: CAWSVGTASYNEQFF.

The J gene is TRBJ1-1, the V gene TRBV7-9, with TRBD1 matching 7 bases. Looked up from germline, CDR1 is SEHNR and CDR2 is FQNEAQ (reference sequence). Germline trimming cut 4 bases from V and 1 base from J; bases unmatched to any gene: 12. CDR3 size: 17 residues. The CDR3, as DNA: TGTGCCAGCAGCTCCCACCCGGTGGGACAGACGAACACTGAAGCTTTCTTT. Amino acid sequence: CASSSHPVGQTNTEAFF.

The chain has TRBV5-1 and TRBJ1-2; 8 nucleotides agree with TRBD1. The CDR3 has 17 amino acids. Germline trimming cut 0 bases from V and 1 base from J; bases unmatched to any gene: 8. Germline V gives CDR1 SGHRS, CDR2 YFSETQ. As DNA, the CDR3 is TGCGCCAGCAGCTTGGGGGCCAGGGGGCTGGGTAACTATGGCTACACCTTC. Its translation is CASSLGARGLGNYGYTF.

The V and J genes are TRBV14 and TRBJ2-7; 8 positions match TRBD1. The CDR3 runs to 14 residues. Trimming took 4 bases from V and 5 from J; bases not matched to a gene: 7. CDR1 is SGHDN and CDR2 is FVKESK in the germline V gene. The CDR3 is CASSPRGPFDEQYF. The CDR3 DNA sequence: TGTGCCAGCAGCCCCAGGGGGCCGTTCGACGAGCAGTACTTC.

The gene calls are TRBV30 and TRBJ1-3; D is uncertain. Germline V gene sequence: CDR1 GTSNPN, CDR2 SVGIG (reference sequence). Trimming shortened V by 0 bases and J by 4 bases, and 4 bases separated the two germline ends. The CDR3 consists of 12 residues. The CDR3 region has the DNA TGTGCCTGGAGTGTACAGGGAAACACCATATATTTT. It encodes CAWSVQGNTIYF. Filled out from reference TRBV30 and TRBJ1-3, the complete variable domain reads SQTIHQWPATLVQPVGSPLSLECTVEGTSNPNLYWYRQAAGRGLQLLFYSVGIGQISSEVPQNLSASRPQDRQFILSSKKLLLSDSGFYLCAWSVQGNTIYFGEGSWLTVV.

This rearrangement joins TRBV5-1 to TRBJ2-7; D is unresolved. Germline V CDR1 and CDR2: SGHRS, YFSETQ. The CDR3 is 15 amino acids. V was pared by 4 bases and J by 0 bases, with 14 bases between. CDR3 coding DNA: TGCGCCAGCAGCCTTTCGTTCGGGTTCTCCTACGAGCAGTACTTC. Translated: CASSLSFGFSYEQYF.

Here the CDR3 DNA reads TGCGCCAGCAGCTTGGGGCGCGACAGGGTGCCCTACGAGCAGTACTTC. It is translated as CASSLGRDRVPYEQYF. This rearrangement joins TRBV5-1 to TRBJ2-7; 7 bases agree with TRBD1. J lost 2 bases, V lost 0 bases, and 8 bases had no gene match. Looked up from germline, CDR1 is SGHRS and CDR2 is YFSETQ. The CDR3 sequence is 16 residues long.

This sequence joins TRBV19 and TRBJ2-3, with 10 bases aligning to TRBD2. Germline CDR1 reads LNHDA; CDR2 reads SQIVND (reference sequence). The V and J ends lost 3 bases and 3 bases, in that order; junction bases with no gene match: 0. The CDR3 consists of 14 residues. CDR3 coding DNA: TGTGCCAGTAGTATGGGACTAGCGACAGATACGCAGTATTTT. Translated, it gives CASSMGLATDTQYF.